This TCR beta chain was captured in a study of follicular helper T cells after annual influenza vaccination. Study findings and constraints: Change in circulating plasmablasts correlated with ICOS+CD38+ cTfh clonality change. ICOS-CD38- cTfh most often held earlier Day 7 ICOS+CD38+ clones.

Indicated time point: 2014-2015 season, pre-vaccination. Adults received seasonal inactivated influenza vaccine, with sorted blood CD4 subsets sequenced before and after. Donors with HIV/AIDS, active malignancy, immunomodulators or active illness were excluded. Method: immunoSEQ multiplex PCR; TCRdb's copy keeps in-frame clones and lacks some. The sample has about 14,000 clones, around four fifths seen once; the top ten hold about 0.26%. Trimming cost V 2 bases and J 5 bases, with 2 bases left between them. This CDR3 has 11 amino acids. Per the germline V gene, CDR1 is SGHTA and CDR2 is FQGNSA. About this clone itself: Its antigen is not known.

The starting material was CXCR5- memory CD4+ T cells sorted from blood, obtained on the day of influenza vaccination. The J gene is TRBJ2-3, the V gene TRBV7-2; D remains ambiguous. This receptor was obtained from an adult who received the influenza vaccine. As DNA, the CDR3 is TGTGCCAGCAGCTTACTAGATACGCAGTATTTT. Its protein product is CASSLLDTQYF.